This T cell receptor beta chain was captured by sequencing in a study of T-cell reconstitution after alpha-beta-depleted transplantation in children. The germline V and J ends were trimmed by 1 base and 3 bases, with 7 bases remaining between them. From germline, CDR1 is MNHNS and CDR2 SASEGT. The CDR3 loop spans 13 amino acids. This clonotype was seen a handful of times. For TCRbeta, the library was prepared with unique molecular identifiers. TCRdb itself ran the PCR reads through MiXCR, one entry per CDR3 protein. This repertoire shows a few hundred thousand distinct CDR3 sequences, roughly 9.5% found once; its top ten account for roughly 9.1%.

The clonotype originates from a human donor who donated a stem cell graft to a child with SCID. Here the sequenced sample was PBMCs from the stem cell graft donor, taken from the stem cell graft. The chain couples TRBV6-1 to TRBJ2-7; D possibly corresponds to TRBD1 (5 bases). The CDR3 region has the DNA TGTGCCAGCAGTGAAGGACAGTACTACGAGCAGTACTTC. Its translation is CASSEGQYYEQYF.